Following are 23 T cell receptor beta chains from one sample sequenced in a study of CD8+ T cells in alopecia areata. Extraction of RNA preceded its reverse transcription into cDNA, which served as the sequencing template. Produced via immunoSEQ multiplex PCR; TCRdb's table is partial and in-frame only. The data show around 290,000 clones, with none appearing a single time. Sorting relied on CD4, CD8alpha, NKG2D, NKG2ACE and other markers applied to pooled cutaneous lymph node cells. The sequenced material came from CD4+ T cells sorted from a lymph node. Source of these receptors: a C3H/HeJ mouse with alopecia areata. The mouse line has the MHC haplotype H2-k.

Concerning this clone itself: Each gene name is a mouse one. The read ends 4 residues shy of where the CDR3 ends; the end is completed using the germline J gene. The sample has other DNA sequences that encode this CDR3 too. The chain uses TRBV13-2 and TRBJ2-5, with 11 nucleotides matching TRBD2. The CDR3 is 14 residues long. In germline, CDR1 is NNHNN, CDR2 SYGAGS (reference sequence). CDR3 loop: CASGDGLGGDTQYF. The part of the CDR3 DNA that was read is TGTGCCAGCGGTGACGGACTGGGGGGAGAC.

This clone was counted many times. Mouse gene names apply. The read stops 4 residues short of the end of the CDR3; the missing end is completed from the germline J gene. Other nucleotide sequences from this sample produce the same CDR3. V and J are TRBV17 and TRBJ2-2; D may be TRBD1 (5 bases). Germline V gene sequence: CDR1 MNHDT, CDR2 YYDKIL. CDR3 size: 14 residues. Trimming removed 3 bases from V and 1 base from J, with 6 bases in between. This chain's CDR3 is CASSRDINTGQLYF. CDR3 DNA (partial): TGTGCTAGCAGTAGGGACATAAACACCGGG.

This clone has a handful of counts. The gene names given are mouse names. Read data end 3 residues before the CDR3 end; the end is taken from the germline J gene. The rearrangement links TRBV19 to TRBJ1-6, with 8 bases fitting TRBD1. TRBJ1-6 is flagged as an ORF with uncertain function. The CDR3 has 14 residues. Losses at the gene ends were 5 bases for V and 6 bases for J; bases not matched to a gene: 4. Germline V lookup: CDR1 FNHDT, CDR2 SITEND (reference sequence). This CDR3 reads CASRQGAGNSPLYF. The part of the CDR3 DNA that was read is TGTGCCAGCAGGCAGGGGGCGGGTAATTCGCCC.

This clone was seen a handful of times. The gene names given are mouse names. From the germline J gene comes the end of the CDR3, since the read stops 3 residues before it. This rearrangement joins TRBV5 to TRBJ1-6, with D possibly matching TRBD1 (5 bases). TRBJ1-6 is classed as an ORF, of uncertain function. Germline CDR1 LGHNA, CDR2 YNLKQL (reference sequence). CDR3 length: 15 residues. Trimming removed 1 base at V and 3 bases at J, with 7 bases between. CDR3 residues: CASSQGTNYNSPLYF. CDR3 DNA (partial): TGTGCCAGCAGCCAAGGGACAAACTATAATTCGCCC.

This clone has only a few counts. Gene names and germline match the mouse. Sequencing ends 4 residues short of the CDR3 end; the germline J gene provides the rest. The J gene is TRBJ2-3, the V gene TRBV19; perhaps TRBD2 as D (5 bases). This CDR3 spans 15 amino acids. Trimming removed 3 bases at V and 0 bases at J, with 11 bases between. Germline V gene lookup returns CDR1 FNHDT and CDR2 SITEND (reference sequence). The CDR3 spells CASSTLTVSAETLYF. CDR3 bases read: TGTGCCAGCAGTACCCTGACTGTTAGTGCAGAA.

To note about this clone: The gene names given are mouse names. The read terminates 4 residues before the CDR3 end, so the remaining end is supplied by the germline J gene. V gene TRBV13-1 combines with J gene TRBJ2-5, with TRBD1 matching over 9 bases. The CDR3 loop spans 14 amino acids. The germline V gene encodes CDR1 NSHNY and CDR2 SYGAGN. Unmatched junction bases numbered 1, after V lost 3 bases and J lost 2 bases. The DNA read from the CDR3 is TGTGCCAGCAGTGGGGACAGGGCCCAAGAC. Translating it yields CASSGDRAQD. Given in full, the CDR3 is CASSGDRAQDTQYF.

This clone was counted between two and nine times. Gene and germline names: mouse. CDR3 DNA, as far as it was read: TGTGCCTGGAGCGGGGGGCGAGGCTCC. This sequence encodes CAWSGGRGS. The complete CDR3 sequence is CAWSGGRGSDYTF. This chain links TRBV31 with TRBJ1-2; the D gene is possibly TRBD1 (6 bases). The CDR3 end is not reached by the read, which stops 4 residues before it; the germline J gene fills it in. V gave up 3 bases and J gave up 4 bases, with 12 bases separating them. CDR3 length equals 13 residues. From germline, CDR1 is GKSSPN and CDR2 SITVG.

A remark on this clone: Genes here carry mouse names. From the germline J gene comes the end of the CDR3, since the read stops 4 residues before it. This chain joins TRBV13-1 and TRBJ2-4, with D unresolved. There are 14 residues in the CDR3. Germline V CDR1 and CDR2: NSHNY, SYGAGN. Deletions cut 1 base from V and 0 bases from J, with 6 bases between. Incomplete CDR3 DNA: TGTGCCAGCAGTGATCGCAGGAGTCAAAAC. Its translation: CASSDRRSQN. In full, the CDR3 reads CASSDRRSQNTLYF.

This clone appeared a few times. Mouse germline and gene names are used. The read ends 4 residues shy of where the CDR3 ends; the end is completed using the germline J gene. Other DNA sequences in the same sample also yield this CDR3. V and J are TRBV12-1 and TRBJ2-7; TRBD2 might be the D (6 bases). The CDR3 covers 15 residues. In germline, CDR1 is SGHSN, CDR2 HYEKVE. The V and J ends lost 0 bases and 0 bases respectively, with 11 bases between them. CDR3 sequence: CASSLSGESSYEQYF. The part of the CDR3 DNA that was read is TGTGCCAGCTCTCTCTCTGGGGAGAGCTCCTAT.

As to this clone: Mouse names are used for the genes. Sequencing ends 4 residues short of the CDR3 end; the germline J gene provides the rest. V gene TRBV13-1 combines with J gene TRBJ2-2, with 10 bases lining up with TRBD1. The germline gives CDR1 NSHNY, CDR2 SYGAGN. CDR3 length equals 16 residues. The V segment lost 2 bases and the J segment 0 bases; nucleotides outside the gene matches: 1. CDR3 amino acids: CASSETGGPNTGQLYF. The part of the CDR3 DNA that was read is TGTGCCAGCAGTGAGACAGGGGGCCCAAACACCGGG.

This clone has just a few counts. Gene labels here are mouse ones. The missing CDR3 end, 4 residues past where the read stops, is filled in from the germline J gene. The identical CDR3 is also encoded by other nucleotide sequences in the sample. V is TRBV1 and J is TRBJ2-5; D gene unclear. Trimming removed 0 bases from V and 0 bases from J, with 4 bases in between. Germline CDR1 is NSQYPW and CDR2 is LRSPGD (reference sequence). This CDR3 is built from 14 residues. The CDR3 bases that were read are TGCACCTGCAGTGCAGAGGTCAACCAAGAC. Its translation is CTCSAEVNQD. The whole CDR3 sequence is CTCSAEVNQDTQYF.

About this clone itself: Germline and genes: mouse. The read stops 3 residues short of the end of the CDR3; the missing end is completed from the germline J gene. This sequence joins TRBV1 and TRBJ1-6, with D possibly TRBD1 on 6 matching bases. TRBJ1-6 is an open reading frame whose function is uncertain. The V end was cut by 4 bases, the J end by 5 bases, with 9 bases between. Germline-derived CDR1 and CDR2 are NSQYPW and LRSPGD (reference sequence). The CDR3 has 14 residues. Partial CDR3 DNA: TGCACCTGCAGTGTCGACAGGAATAATTCGCCC. Its protein product is CTCSVDRNNSP. The CDR3 reads in full as CTCSVDRNNSPLYF.

This clone was counted only a few times. Gene names follow the mouse nomenclature. The sequence runs out 4 residues before the end of the CDR3; the remainder is reconstructed from the germline J gene. V usage is TRBV19 and J usage is TRBJ2-3; the match to TRBD1 covers 8 bases. The CDR3 loop spans 16 amino acids. V gave up 4 bases and J gave up 0 bases; unmatched junction bases: 7. The germline CDR1 and CDR2 sequences are FNHDT and SITEND (reference sequence). The part of the CDR3 DNA that was read is TGTGCCAGCAGTCCTCGACAGGGGTGGAGTGCAGAA. Protein: CASSPRQGWSAE. The whole CDR3 is CASSPRQGWSAETLYF.

This clone was seen only a few times. Any gene name here is a mouse gene name. The read ends 4 residues early relative to the CDR3; the germline J gene fills the gap. The V gene is TRBV19, the J gene TRBJ1-2; D gene ambiguous. The CDR3 runs to 11 residues. The ends were cut back, 4 bases at V and 3 bases at J, with 4 bases in the middle. Germline assignment: CDR1 FNHDT and CDR2 SITEND (reference sequence). The CDR3 bases that were read are TGTGCCAGCAGTTCCTACTCC. Encoded protein: CASSSYS. The whole CDR3 protein reads CASSSYSDYTF.

Concerning this clone: These gene names are mouse names. The read finishes 4 residues shy of the CDR3 end, and the germline J gene is used to complete it. The same CDR3 can be traced to other DNA sequences in this sample. The rearrangement uses TRBV1 and TRBJ2-5, with D tentatively TRBD1 (5 bases). Trimming stripped 2 bases from V and 3 bases from J, with 6 bases between. Germline V gene lookup returns CDR1 NSQYPW and CDR2 LRSPGD (reference sequence). The CDR3 covers 13 residues. The part of the CDR3 DNA that was read is TGCACCTGCAGTGCACAGGGTCAAGAC. Protein: CTCSAQGQD. In full, the CDR3 is CTCSAQGQDTQYF.

As concerns this clone: Mouse germline and gene names are used. Coverage ceases 4 residues before the CDR3 finishes, and the germline J gene fills in the end. The gene calls are TRBV14 and TRBJ2-1, with 8 bases identical to TRBD1. With 4 bases clipped from V and 5 bases from J, the junction kept 5 bases outside the gene matches. Germline lookup yields CDR1 SGHDT and CDR2 FRDEAV. The CDR3 spans 14 residues. The CDR3: CASSRQGLDAEQFF. CDR3 bases read: TGTGCCAGCAGTCGACAGGGGCTGGATGCT.

This clone was found a few times. Mouse gene names and germline throughout. The sequenced CDR3 bases are TGTGCCAGCAGTCCGGGACTGGGTAACCAAGAC. Translation: CASSPGLGNQD. The entire CDR3 protein is CASSPGLGNQDTQYF. J is TRBJ2-5 and V is TRBV19; 9 bases fit TRBD2. Coverage ceases 4 residues before the CDR3 finishes, and the germline J gene fills in the end. CDR1 and CDR2 (germline): FNHDT, SITEND (reference sequence). This CDR3 has 15 amino acids. Trimming at V came to 4 bases and at J to 0 bases, leaving 3 bases not matched to a gene.

This clone was seen more than once but under ten times. Genes here carry mouse names. The read falls 4 residues short of the CDR3 end, and the missing part is taken from the germline J gene. Other DNA sequences in the same sample also yield this CDR3. This chain links TRBV5 with TRBJ1-2; no clear D. The CDR3 runs to 14 residues. V was shortened by 0 bases and J by 0 bases, with 5 bases between the two germline ends. Germline V gives CDR1 LGHNA, CDR2 YNLKQL (reference sequence). The CDR3 here is CASSQDTSNSDYTF. The CDR3 bases that were read are TGTGCCAGCAGCCAAGATACATCAAACTCC.

Of note for this clone: Gene labels here are mouse ones. From the germline J gene comes the end of the CDR3, since the read stops 4 residues before it. The chain combines TRBV13-2 with TRBJ1-1; D is unclear. CDR1 is NNHNN, CDR2 SYGAGS, per germline (reference sequence). Between the trimmed V and J ends, which lost 0 bases and 0 bases, there was a span of 6 bases. This CDR3 spans 14 amino acids. CDR3 DNA, as far as it was read: TGTGCCAGCGGTGATGCACAATCAAACACA. Translation: CASGDAQSNT. The whole CDR3 protein is CASGDAQSNTEVFF.

This clone was detected only a few times. The listed genes are named as in mouse. Read coverage stops 4 residues before the CDR3 terminus; the germline J gene supplies the remainder. At the DNA level, this CDR3 is encoded by other sequences in the same sample as well. The genes are TRBV19 and TRBJ1-1; D is undetermined. The germline V gene has CDR1 FNHDT and CDR2 SITEND (reference sequence). The CDR3 length is 12 residues. Partial CDR3 DNA: TGTGCCAGCAGTATAGTCAGAACA. Translating gives CASSIVRT. The CDR3 as a whole reads CASSIVRTEVFF.

This clone was seen only a few times. Gene names follow the mouse nomenclature. The read ends 4 residues early relative to the CDR3; the germline J gene fills the gap. V is TRBV5 and J is TRBJ2-5, with 14 bases that match TRBD2. Trimming removed 4 bases from V and 3 bases from J; junction bases left unmatched: 3. The germline V gene has CDR1 LGHNA and CDR2 YNLKQL (reference sequence). The CDR3 spans 16 residues. The sequenced CDR3 bases are TGTGCCAGCAGCCTCGGGACTGGGGGGGCGCAAGAC. It encodes CASSLGTGGAQD. The whole CDR3 reads CASSLGTGGAQDTQYF.

This clone was detected only a few times. Here the gene names and germline are mouse. With the read ending 4 residues before the CDR3 end, the germline J gene is used to fill in that end. The chain carries TRBV19 and TRBJ1-1; tentative D call: TRBD1 (5 bases). The CDR3 sequence is 13 residues long. Germline CDR1 reads FNHDT; CDR2 reads SITEND (reference sequence). The CDR3 protein is CASSRDWAEEVFF. Partial CDR3 DNA: TGTGCCAGCAGTCGGGACTGGGCGGAA.

With regard to this clone: Gene names are mouse gene names. The read ends 3 residues shy of where the CDR3 ends; the end is completed using the germline J gene. The chain combines TRBV13-3 with TRBJ1-6; 7 bases agree with TRBD1. TRBJ1-6 is flagged as an ORF with uncertain function. This CDR3 is 14 amino acids long. J gave up 10 bases and V 3 bases, and 7 bases lay outside the gene matches. CDR1 is NNHDY and CDR2 is SYVADS in the germline V gene. The DNA read from the CDR3 is TGTGCCAGCAGTGCGACAGGGAAGAGGTCGCCC. Amino acid sequence: CASSATGKRSP. The CDR3 in full is CASSATGKRSPLYF.